This TCR beta chain is from a study of T cell responses to AZD1222 COVID-19 vaccine. The wider study: Second-dose intervals near 4 or 12 weeks were combined. Broader study findings: Within unmutated variant regions lay the reported targets of nearly half of spike-specific TCRs. Elevations in Spike-specific TCR breadth and depth followed administration of two AZD1222 doses.

Sequencing was performed with immunoSEQ multiplex PCR; in TCRdb, only in-frame clones are kept and a portion is missing. The sample consists of 100,000 to 150,000 clones, nearly 95% of them appearing once. As concerns this clone: Its matching antigen is unknown.

The CDR3 is made up of 17 amino acids. The germline CDR1 and CDR2 sequences are SGHRS and YFSETQ. The trim removed 4 bases at V and 3 bases at J, leaving 11 bases unmatched. The sample in question was peripheral blood, obtained on day 0 of AZD1222 vaccination. The sequence came from an adult in good health. V gene TRBV5-1 combines with J gene TRBJ1-1; 11 bases fit TRBD1. CDR3 sequence (DNA): TGCGCCAGCAGCCCACGCGGACAGGGGGCTCATGACACTGAAGCTTTCTTT. This sequence encodes CASSPRGQGAHDTEAFF.